This T cell receptor (beta chain) was documented in a study of CD8 T cells in ankylosing spondylitis. Study findings and constraints: Several highly homologous variants formed a TCR beta motif that appeared characteristic of ankylosing spondylitis blood.

Concerning this clonotype itself: The antigen remains unidentified.

Using its own MiXCR run on the 5' RACE reads, TCRdb lists one record per CDR3 protein. The table records 400,000 to 450,000 distinct CDR3 sequences, roughly 17% of them present only once. This CDR3 comprises 14 residues. Deletions cut 6 bases from V and 1 base from J, with 12 bases between. The V gene's germline CDR1 is SGHTA and CDR2 FQGNSA. The sequenced sample was blood, either unsorted or a sorted T cell fraction (not recorded which). V is TRBV7-2 and J is TRBJ2-5; D might be TRBD1 (6 bases). The TCR originated in a male donor with ankylosing spondylitis. The CDR3 bases are TGTGCCAGCAGTTCCGGGACAACCCAAGAGACCCAGTACTTC. As protein: CASSSGTTQETQYF. The complete variable domain, with remaining parts taken from reference TRBV7-2 and TRBJ2-5, reads GAGVSQSPSNKVTEKGKDVELRCDPISGHTALYWYRQSLGQGLEFLIYFQGNSAPDKSGLPSDRFSAERTGGSVSTLTIQRTQQEDSAVYLCASSSGTTQETQYFGPGTRLLVL.